This T cell receptor (beta chain) was profiled in a study of cytomegalovirus exposure and HLA in healthy donors. Study-level background: An earlier analysis identified 117 million unique TCR beta sequences in 150 million to 200 million T cells. General observations from the study: Later analysis associated a missense DCLRE1C variant with TCR beta V- and J-gene trimming. Further analysis was carried out later, and it showed several of the most significant clusters appearing linked to common viral pathogens.

It was healthy bone marrow donors who served as donors. Vbeta (60) and Jbeta (13) primers were used in the PCR. The repertoire was sequenced with immunoSEQ multiplex PCR; TCRdb's copy has only in-frame clones and lacks some. The sample carries fewer than 110,000 clones, approximately 74% recorded once. This clone has a handful of counts. The antigen is undetermined. The TCR sequence derives from a woman between 40 and 55 years old in good health and CMV-seropositive. Sequenced: PBMCs.

CDR3 DNA sequence: TGTGCCAGTAGTAGGGACAGGGCCGGCGGGGAGCTGTTTTTT. This codes for CASSRDRAGGELFF. This chain links TRBV19 with TRBJ2-2; 9 bases are shared with TRBD1. The V and J ends lost 4 bases and 7 bases, in that order; junction bases with no gene match: 4. Germline V gene sequence: CDR1 LNHDA, CDR2 SQIVND (reference sequence). This CDR3 contains 14 residues.